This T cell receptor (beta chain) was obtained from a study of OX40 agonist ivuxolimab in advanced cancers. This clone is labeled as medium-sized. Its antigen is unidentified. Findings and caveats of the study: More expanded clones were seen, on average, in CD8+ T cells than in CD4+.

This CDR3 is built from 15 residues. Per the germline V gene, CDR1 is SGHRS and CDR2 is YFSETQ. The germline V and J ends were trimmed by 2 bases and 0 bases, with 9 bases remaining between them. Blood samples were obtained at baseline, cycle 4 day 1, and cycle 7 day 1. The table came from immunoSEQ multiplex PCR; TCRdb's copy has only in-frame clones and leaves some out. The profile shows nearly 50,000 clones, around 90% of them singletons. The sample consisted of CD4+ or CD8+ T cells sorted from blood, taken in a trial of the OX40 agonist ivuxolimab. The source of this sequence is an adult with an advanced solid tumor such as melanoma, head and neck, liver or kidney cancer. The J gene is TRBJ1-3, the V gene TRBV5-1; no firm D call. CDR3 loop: CASSFDTSSGNTIYF. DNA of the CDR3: TGCGCCAGCAGCTTTGACACCAGCTCTGGAAACACCATATATTTT.